Below, 10 T cell receptor beta chains from the same sample are listed, as sequenced in a study of blood T cell repertoires in COVID-19. TCRdb's copy holds only in-frame clones and misses some; the assay was immunoSEQ multiplex PCR. Altogether around 180,000 clones are present, approximately 79% being singletons, with the ten largest covering approximately 15%. The sequenced sample consisted of peripheral blood. These receptors all come from a man in his sixties with active or convalescent COVID-19.

This clone has just a few counts. The chain carries TRBV7-9 and TRBJ1-2; D unclear. The CDR3 consists of 14 residues. V was cut by 3 bases and J by 7 bases, with 15 bases left in between. The germline CDR1 and CDR2 sequences are SEHNR and FQNEAQ (reference sequence). CDR3 sequence: CASSLGPSRPGYTF. CDR3 nucleotide sequence: TGTGCCAGCAGCTTGGGCCCGAGCCGCCCTGGCTACACCTTC.

The CDR3 DNA reads as TGTGCCAGCAGCAGGACAGGGACACTCCGGGAGACCCAGTACTTC. This encodes CASSRTGTLRETQYF. V gene TRBV7-2 combines with J gene TRBJ2-5; TRBD1 matches at 8 bases. V shed 5 bases, J shed 5 bases, and the junction held 10 bases outside the gene matches. Germline V gives CDR1 SGHTA, CDR2 FQGNSA. The CDR3 extends over 15 amino acids. The full variable domain, its missing parts supplied by reference TRBV7-2 and TRBJ2-5, is GAGVSQSPSNKVTEKGKDVELRCDPISGHTALYWYRQSLGQGLEFLIYFQGNSAPDKSGLPSDRFSAERTGGSVSTLTIQRTQQEDSAVYLCASSRTGTLRETQYFGPGTRLLVL.

In this sample, this clone turned up a few times. The rearrangement joins TRBV4-3 to TRBJ2-2; TRBD1 aligns across 11 bases. CDR1 and CDR2 from the germline V gene are LGHNA and YSLEER. The V segment lost 5 bases and the J segment 2 bases; nucleotides outside the gene matches: 4. The CDR3 is 16 residues long. CDR3 coding DNA: TGCGCCAGCAGCGGGGACAGGGGGATAAACACCGGGGAGCTGTTTTTT. Encoded protein: CASSGDRGINTGELFF.

The chain combines TRBV5-4 with TRBJ2-4; TRBD1 agrees at 9 bases. V trimming: 0 bases; J trimming: 6 bases; junction bases outside the gene matches: 4. The CDR3 has 15 amino acids. The V gene's germline CDR1 is SGHNT and CDR2 YYREEE (reference sequence). CDR3 DNA sequence: TGTGCCAGCAGCTTGGGGGGGACAGGGACAAACATTCAGTACTTC. Translation gives CASSLGGTGTNIQYF.

V is TRBV28 and J is TRBJ2-6; a possible D gene is TRBD1 (5 bases). The CDR3 covers 17 residues. Germline values: CDR1 MDHEN, CDR2 SYDVKM. V was shortened by 6 bases and J by 0 bases, with 15 bases between the two germline ends. The CDR3 region has the DNA TGTGCCAGCAGGGGAACTGACAGAGTCTCTGGGGCCAACGTCCTGACTTTC. Translated, it gives CASRGTDRVSGANVLTF. Full variable domain (missing parts from reference TRBV28 and TRBJ2-6): DVKVTQSSRYLVKRTGEKVFLECVQDMDHENMFWYRQDPGLGLRLIYFSYDVKMKEKGDIPEGYSVSREKKERFSLILESASTNQTSMYLCASRGTDRVSGANVLTFGAGSRLTVL.

J is TRBJ2-5 and V is TRBV7-9, with 7 positions matching TRBD2. V trimming: 3 bases; J trimming: 5 bases; junction bases outside the gene matches: 9. This CDR3 contains 15 residues. From germline, CDR1 is SEHNR and CDR2 FQNEAQ (reference sequence). For the CDR3, the DNA is TGTGCCAGCAGCTTGACGGGGGGTATAGGGGAGACCCAGTACTTC. Residues: CASSLTGGIGETQYF.

The V gene is TRBV28, the J gene TRBJ1-1, with D hard to call. Germline CDR1 reads MDHEN; CDR2 reads SYDVKM. Deletions cut 4 bases from V and 0 bases from J, with 6 bases between. The CDR3 totals 13 residues. CDR3 DNA sequence: TGTGCCAGCAGTTCCCAGATGAACACTGAAGCTTTCTTT. Translating it yields CASSSQMNTEAFF.

The chain recombines TRBV6-6 with TRBJ1-4; 7 bases align to TRBD1. V lost 2 bases and J lost 4; bases outside the gene matches: 1. Germline V gene sequence: CDR1 MNHNY, CDR2 SVGAGI (reference sequence). The CDR3 runs 14 residues. The CDR3 coding sequence is TGTGCCAGCAGTTACCGGGACAGTAATGAAAAACTGTTTTTT. As protein: CASSYRDSNEKLFF.

The chain links TRBV21-1 to TRBJ2-7; the D call in the table, TRBD2, was not verified against the DNA. TRBV21-1 is labeled a pseudogene. This CDR3 has 15 amino acids. The CDR3 sequence is CASNEGRTGSYEQYF. In nucleotides, the CDR3 is TGTGCCAGCAATGAGGGGAGGACGGGATCCTACGAGCAGTACTTC.

This chain links TRBV11-3 with TRBJ2-3; 14 bases fit TRBD2. CDR3 length equals 16 residues. V dropped 3 bases and J dropped 3; count of bases not matched to a gene: 2. The germline gives CDR1 SGHNT, CDR2 YENEEA. In DNA form, the CDR3 reads TGTGCCAGCAGCTTGGGGACTAGCGGGAGAACAGATACGCAGTATTTT. Translated: CASSLGTSGRTDTQYF.